A selection of T cell receptor beta chains follows, all from one sample in a study of cytomegalovirus exposure and HLA in healthy donors. Data came from immunoSEQ multiplex PCR; TCRdb stores just in-frame clones and leaves some out. The sample carries 100,000 or so clones, around 77% recorded once. The sample taken for sequencing was PBMCs. Every receptor here comes from a male donor in good health and CMV-seropositive. Both conserved end residues are part of each CDR3. A D gene is named only where the DNA matches it firmly. Not all rows give a size; the values are once, few, many and, for expanded clones, a class.

size | J | D | V | DNA | CDR3
few | TRBJ2-1 | TRBD2 | TRBV4-3 | TGCGCCAGCAGCCACGGACTAGCGGGAGGTGGAGACAATGAGCAGTTCTTC | CASSHGLAGGGDNEQFF
once | TRBJ1-4 | TRBD1 | TRBV4-3 | TGCGCCAGCAGCCAAGATGGCAGGGGGGATGAAAAACTGTTTTTT | CASSQDGRGDEKLFF
. | TRBJ2-7 | . | TRBV19 | TGTGCCAGCGCCCTCGGGGCGGGGGAGCAGTACTTC | CASALGAGEQYF
once | TRBJ2-3 | . | TRBV9 | TGTGCCAGCAGCCCTCGGGGGGGGGCAGGGGGAGCGGTTGGAGCAGATACGCAGTATTTT | CASSPRGGAGGAVGADTQYF
. | TRBJ2-5 | . | TRBV2 | TGTGCCAGCAGGATGAGGGAGACCCAGTACTTC | CASRMRETQYF
once | TRBJ2-3 | . | TRBV7-3 | TGTGCCAGCAGCTTAACAGGAAGCTTGGGCGATACGCAGTATTTT | CASSLTGSLGDTQYF
few | TRBJ1-6 | . | TRBV21-1 | TGTGCCAGCAGCCGGACGGGACAGGGTTTTTGGGGTTGCCTTGGGGAGAGGGGGCCCCTCCACTTT | CASSRTGQGFWGCLGERGPLHF
. | TRBJ2-5 | TRBD1 | TRBV5-1 | TGCGCCAGCAGCCGGGACAGACAAGAGGCCCAGTACTTC | CASSRDRQEAQYF
. | TRBJ2-3 | TRBD2 | TRBV7-3 | TGTGCCAGCAGCTCATTCGGACTAGCGGGAAATCGGGCAGATACGCAGTATTTT | CASSSFGLAGNRADTQYF
. | TRBJ1-5 | . | TRBV27 | TGTGCCAGCAGTTCCACCCCGACAGGACAGCCCCAGCATTTT | CASSSTPTGQPQHF
. | TRBJ1-4 | TRBD1 | TRBV30 | TGTGCCTGGGCCGCCGGGACAGTGAATGAAAAACTGTTTTTT | CAWAAGTVNEKLFF
once | TRBJ1-4 | TRBD1 | TRBV15 | TGTGCCACCAGCAGAGTCCAGGGGGGTAATGAAAAACTGTTTTTT | CATSRVQGGNEKLFF
. | TRBJ1-2 | . | TRBV6-6 | TGTGCCTGCTCGCCGGGACAAAGGAACCTAGGCTACACCTTC | CACSPGQRNLGYTF
few | TRBJ1-3 | . | TRBV18 | TGTGCCAGCTCCGGACAGAGCTCTGGAAACACCATATATTTT | CASSGQSSGNTIYF
many | TRBJ2-1 | TRBD1 | TRBV4-1 | TGCGCCAGCAGCCAAGAAGGGACAGGGAGGGTAGACAATGAGCAGTTCTTC | CASSQEGTGRVDNEQFF
. | TRBJ1-1 | TRBD1 | TRBV7-6 | TGTGCCAGCAGACAGGGGGAAAGGAACACTGAAGCTTTCTTT | CASRQGERNTEAFF
. | TRBJ1-2 | TRBD1 | TRBV27 | TGTGCCAGCAGTCTTACCGGGACAGGGAGTAACTATGGCTACACCTTC | CASSLTGTGSNYGYTF
. | TRBJ2-7 | . | TRBV27 | TGTGCCAGCAGTCCACGTGTAGCCGCCTACGAGCAGTACTTC | CASSPRVAAYEQYF
few | TRBJ2-7 | TRBD2 | TRBV6-5 | TGTGCCAGCAGTACCACCGGGGGGGTCTACGAGCAGTACTTC | CASSTTGGVYEQYF
. | TRBJ1-1 | . | TRBV7-9 | TGTTCCAGCAGCTTCCGCCAGGGCTCGAACACTGAAGCTTTCTTT | CSSSFRQGSNTEAFF
. | TRBJ2-1 | . | TRBV6-5 | TGTGCCAGCAGCCCCAAATCCTACAATGAGCAGTTCTTC | CASSPKSYNEQFF
. | TRBJ2-4 | TRBD1 | TRBV7-2 | TGTGCCAGCAGCTTCGGGACAGGAGCAGTTCAGTACTTC | CASSFGTGAVQYF
. | TRBJ2-2 | . | TRBV10-3 | TGTGCCATCAGTGAAATTCCGGGGTCGAACACCGGGGAGCTGTTTTTT | CAISEIPGSNTGELFF
. | TRBJ1-1 | TRBD1 | TRBV28 | TGTGCCAGCAGTTCCTACGGACAGGCGAACATGAACACTGAAGCTTTCTTT | CASSSYGQANMNTEAFF
. | TRBJ1-4 | . | TRBV28 | TGTGCCAGCAGTTCTCAAAGGGGATTTGGTGAAAAACTGTTTTTT | CASSSQRGFGEKLFF
. | TRBJ1-1 | . | TRBV20-1 | TGCAGCGATGGACTGTACACTGAAGCTTTCTTT | CSDGLYTEAFF
. | TRBJ2-7 | . | TRBV9 | TGTGCCAGCAGCCTTTCGGAGGGCCTGGGGGAGCAGTACTTC | CASSLSEGLGEQYF
. | TRBJ1-4 | . | TRBV6-5 | TGTGCCCCGAGGGATGGGGATGAAAAACTGTTTTTT | CAPRDGDEKLFF
. | TRBJ1-3 | . | TRBV11-2 | TGTGCCAGCAGCATATTGACAGTAACAGGAAACACCATATATTTT | CASSILTVTGNTIYF
. | TRBJ1-1 | . | TRBV7-9 | TGTGCCAGTACGCAGGGCACGAACACTGAAGCTTTCTTT | CASTQGTNTEAFF
. | TRBJ1-1 | TRBD1 | TRBV19 | TGTGCCAGTACCCGACCCTCGGACAGGCCTGAAGCTTTCTTT | CASTRPSDRPEAFF
. | TRBJ2-1 | TRBD2 | TRBV2 | TGTGCCAGCAGGGGACTAGTAGGTATGGGCAATGAGCAGTTCTTC | CASRGLVGMGNEQFF
. | TRBJ2-6 | TRBD1 | TRBV5-1 | TGCGCCAGCAGCCCTACAGGGGGACCCGACTCTGGGGCCAACGGCCTGACTTTC | CASSPTGGPDSGANGLTF
. | TRBJ1-5 | . | TRBV19 | TGTGCCAGTAGTATAGGTAGAGGCAATCAGCCCCAGCATTTT | CASSIGRGNQPQHF
. | TRBJ2-6 | . | TRBV11-3 | TGTGCCAGCAGCTTAGATGGGTTGATGCACTACTCTGGGGCCAACGTCCTGACTTTC | CASSLDGLMHYSGANVLTF
. | TRBJ2-4 | . | TRBV2 | TGTGCCAGCAGTGAATGGGGGCGCCAAAACATTCAGTACTTC | CASSEWGRQNIQYF
. | TRBJ1-3 | . | TRBV4-3 | TGCGCCAGCAGCCACTCCCACTACTCTGGAAACACCATATATTTT | CASSHSHYSGNTIYF
. | TRBJ2-1 | . | TRBV4-2 | TGTGCCAGCAGCCAAGATCAGCGCTACAATGAGCAGTTCTTC | CASSQDQRYNEQFF
. | TRBJ2-7 | . | TRBV29-1 | TGCAGCGGGCGGGGTAGGGTATGCTACGAGCAGTACTTC | CSGRGRVCYEQYF
once | TRBJ2-1 | TRBD1 | TRBV4-1 | TGCGCCAGCAGCCAAGAGACAGGGGACGTTGATGAGCAGTTCTTC | CASSQETGDVDEQFF
. | TRBJ1-5 | . | TRBV28 | TGTGCCAGCAGTCCTGGCCATAGCAATCAGCCCCAGCATTTT | CASSPGHSNQPQHF
. | TRBJ2-7 | . | TRBV7-2 | TGTGCCAGCAGCCCACGGGTGGACGGGGCCTACGAGCAGTACTTC | CASSPRVDGAYEQYF
. | TRBJ1-4 | TRBD1 | TRBV10-3 | TGTGCCATCAGTGAGTCCCCGGGACAGGGAGGAGAAAAACTGTTTTTT | CAISESPGQGGEKLFF
. | TRBJ1-1 | . | TRBV7-9 | TGTGCCAGCAGCCCTAGCGGGGGGCAGATATCTGAAGCTTTCTTT | CASSPSGGQISEAFF
. | TRBJ2-7 | TRBD1 | TRBV7-2 | TGTGCCAGCAGTTTTCCCGGGACAGGGACCTACGAGCAGTACTTC | CASSFPGTGTYEQYF